This paragraph reports one TCR beta chain. Its target is unknown. The CDR3 runs 12 residues. With V trimmed by 10 bases and J by 6 bases, 4 bases remained unmatched. CDR1 is MDHEN and CDR2 is SYDVKM in the germline V gene. The data stem from a study of cytomegalovirus exposure and HLA in healthy donors. Across the whole study: HLA-typed donors were the source of about 85 million unique TCRs, which an early data release held. Regarding the study as a whole: Within a later analysis, the majority of CMV-associated TCR beta chains appeared HLA-restricted. As confirmed in vitro, a few CMV-associated chains were specific for CMV antigens.

The PCR had 60 Vbeta and 13 Jbeta primers. Per the authors' pipeline: There were tens of millions of unique TCR beta chains by a later count, and approximately 11 million of them were shared. The assay was immunoSEQ multiplex PCR, and TCRdb's table has in-frame clones only and misses some. V, J and clone size derive from that table, while D and trimming were established from the DNA sequence. The sample has approximately 150,000 clones; approximately 78% are singletons. This TCR came from a young woman in good health and CMV-seropositive. The rearrangement joins TRBV28 to TRBJ2-2; 8 bases align to TRBD2. The source material was PBMCs. CDR3 DNA sequence: TGTGCCATCGGGGGGGGCCCCGGGGAGCTGTTTTTT. Translating gives CAIGGGPGELFF.